A single TCR delta chain is shown here with its context. Germline V gene sequence: CDR1 TVYSNPD, CDR2 GDNSRS (reference sequence). The CDR3 runs 16 residues. V trimming: 4 bases; J trimming: 6 bases; junction bases outside the gene matches: 17. The data stem from a study of gamma-delta chains in newborns, infants, children. Overall study context: Innate gammadelta T cells reportedly expand polyclonally right after birth, driven by microbial exposure, per the title.

TCRdb re-called the reads via CATT. Among 4,500 to 5,000 delta-chain clones, around 35% were seen once, and the ten largest hold just over 14%. The chain uses TRDV3 and TRDJ2; 7 bases map to TRDD3. Sequencing used blood. This clonotype originated in a child who received the measles vaccine. For the CDR3, the DNA is TGTGCCTATTCGTCCGGGGGATTAGCTACAGCAGCACAACTCTTCTTT. This gives the protein CAYSSGGLATAAQLFF.